Listed below are T cell receptor beta chains from one sample, sequenced in a study of pediatric ulcerative colitis. The repertoire was sequenced with immunoSEQ multiplex PCR; TCRdb's copy has only in-frame clones and lacks some. Among roughly 64,000 clones, 80% to 90% were seen once, and the ten largest hold around 3%. Sequenced input: blood. The receptors shown here come from a boy younger than 18 with severe ulcerative colitis. The CDR3 runs from the conserved cysteine through the conserved F or W. A D gene is named only where the DNA matches it firmly. Clone size, where shown, is once, few, many, or a class for clones that have expanded.

>TRBV7-9|TRBD2|.|TRBJ2-1
CASSFLGLAGDEQFF
TGTGCCAGCAGCTTTTTGGGACTAGCGGGAGATGAGCAGTTCTTC
>TRBV9|.|.|TRBJ1-2
CASSVSDGGVLDGYTF
TGTGCCAGCAGCGTCAGTGACGGAGGGGTTTTGGATGGCTACACCTTC
>TRBV6-5|TRBD1|few|TRBJ1-2
CASSYSQATGGHGYTF
TGTGCCAGCAGTTACTCCCAAGCCACAGGGGGCCACGGCTACACCTTC
>TRBV12-5|.|.|TRBJ2-5
CASGLGVTREAETQYF
TGTGCTAGTGGTTTGGGGGTCACTAGGGAGGCAGAGACCCAGTACTTC
>TRBV2|TRBD1|.|TRBJ2-5
CASSDEGQGRYQETQYF
TGTGCCAGCAGTGACGAGGGACAGGGACGGTACCAAGAGACCCAGTACTTC
>TRBV27|.|few|TRBJ2-7
CASSSSRGAGLQSYEQYF
TGTGCCAGCAGTTCAAGCCGCGGGGCTGGACTCCAGTCCTACGAGCAGTACTTC
>TRBV4-1|.|.|TRBJ2-4
CASSQDAQDPSGLAKNIQYF
TGCGCCAGCAGCCAAGACGCACAGGATCCCAGCGGACTAGCCAAAAACATTCAGTACTTC
>TRBV9|.|.|TRBJ2-1
CASSVGDYEQFF
TGTGCCAGCAGCGTAGGGGACTATGAGCAGTTCTTC
>TRBV2|.|few|TRBJ1-5
CASSPSWTDNQPQHF
TGTGCCAGCAGTCCGTCATGGACAGACAATCAGCCCCAGCATTTT
>TRBV11-2|TRBD1|.|TRBJ1-3
CASSLVRTGINSGNTIYF
TGTGCCAGCAGCTTGGTTCGGACAGGGATAAACTCTGGAAACACCATATATTTT
>TRBV7-2|.|.|TRBJ2-7
CASSPTAGPPYEQYF
TGTGCCAGCAGCCCAACGGCCGGCCCCCCCTACGAGCAGTACTTC
>TRBV18|.|.|TRBJ1-3
CASSLQQGPGNTIYF
TGTGCCAGCTCACTACAACAGGGCCCTGGAAACACCATATATTTT
>TRBV27|TRBD2|.|TRBJ2-5
CASSSGLAGGQETQYF
TGTGCCAGCAGTTCCGGACTAGCGGGAGGCCAAGAGACCCAGTACTTC
>TRBV2|TRBD1|few|TRBJ2-7
CASKDRVYEQYF
TGTGCCAGCAAGGACAGGGTCTACGAGCAGTACTTC
>TRBV5-6|.|.|TRBJ2-5
CASSRTAEETQYF
TGTGCCAGCAGCCGGACGGCAGAAGAGACCCAGTACTTC
>TRBV11-1|.|.|TRBJ2-5
CASSLVGGRAGETQYF
TGTGCCAGCAGCTTAGTAGGGGGCCGAGCGGGAGAGACCCAGTACTTC
>TRBV2|TRBD1|.|TRBJ1-3
CASSEGQDRRNTIYF
TGTGCCAGCAGTGAAGGGCAGGACAGGAGGAACACCATATATTTT
>TRBV5-1|TRBD2|.|TRBJ2-1
CASSSLGAGAYNEQFF
TGCGCCAGCAGCTCCCTCGGAGCGGGGGCATACAATGAGCAGTTCTTC
>TRBV12-5|TRBD2|.|TRBJ2-3
CASGWGTSGGTDTQYF
TGTGCTAGTGGTTGGGGGACTAGCGGGGGCACAGATACGCAGTATTTT
>TRBV6-5|.|.|TRBJ2-7
CASSYASTSSYEQYF
TGTGCCAGCAGTTATGCTAGCACGAGCTCCTACGAGCAGTACTTC
>TRBV12-5|TRBD2|.|TRBJ2-3
CASGLKLPLAGGGDTQYF
TGTGCTAGTGGTTTGAAGCTTCCACTAGCGGGAGGGGGAGATACGCAGTATTTT
>TRBV11-2|.|few|TRBJ1-2
CASSSQGRYGYTF
TGTGCCAGCAGCTCACAGGGAAGATATGGCTACACCTTC
>TRBV6-5|.|.|TRBJ2-3
CASNPQTGRTDTQYF
TGTGCCAGCAATCCCCAGACGGGACGCACAGATACGCAGTATTTT
>TRBV7-9|.|.|TRBJ2-1
CASSRAESYNEQFF
TGTGCCAGCAGTAGAGCAGAGTCCTACAATGAGCAGTTCTTC
>TRBV19|.|.|TRBJ2-3
CASSISGLNTDTQYF
TGTGCCAGTAGTATATCAGGGCTGAACACAGATACGCAGTATTTT